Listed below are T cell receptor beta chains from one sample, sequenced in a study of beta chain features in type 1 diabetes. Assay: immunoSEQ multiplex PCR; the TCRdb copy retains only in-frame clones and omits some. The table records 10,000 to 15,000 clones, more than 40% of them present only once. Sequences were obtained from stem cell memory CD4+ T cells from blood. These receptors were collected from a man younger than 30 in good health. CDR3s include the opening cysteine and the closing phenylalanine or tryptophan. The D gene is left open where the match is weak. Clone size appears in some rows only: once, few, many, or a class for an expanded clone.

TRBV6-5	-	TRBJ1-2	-	CATYTQGVNYGYTF	TGTGCCACATATACTCAGGGTGTTAACTATGGCTACACCTTC
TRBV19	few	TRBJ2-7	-	CASSIAGAVEYEQYF	TGTGCCAGTAGTATCGCGGGGGCGGTGGAATACGAGCAGTACTTC
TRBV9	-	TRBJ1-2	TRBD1	CASSRPGQGHGYTF	TGTGCCAGCAGCAGACCGGGACAGGGCCATGGCTACACCTTC
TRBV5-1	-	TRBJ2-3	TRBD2	CASSYLAGGGDTQYF	TGCGCCAGCAGCTACCTAGCGGGGGGCGGAGATACGCAGTATTTT
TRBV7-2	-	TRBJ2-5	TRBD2	CASSLSGGETQYF	TGTGCCAGCAGCTTAAGCGGGGGAGAGACCCAGTACTTC
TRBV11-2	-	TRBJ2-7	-	CASSLVVWPTYEQYF	TGTGCCAGCAGCTTAGTTGTCTGGCCGACCTACGAGCAGTACTTC
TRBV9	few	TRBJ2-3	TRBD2	CASSVGVGGGTDTQYF	TGTGCCAGCAGCGTAGGGGTCGGGGGGGGCACAGATACGCAGTATTTT
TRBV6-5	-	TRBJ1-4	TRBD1	CASSYRQGSTEKLFF	TGTGCCAGCAGTTACCGACAGGGTTCTACTGAAAAACTGTTTTTT
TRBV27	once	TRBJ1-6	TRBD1	CASSQGQGVMSLHF	TGTGCCAGCAGTCAGGGACAGGGGGTCATGTCCCTCCACTTT
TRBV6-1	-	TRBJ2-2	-	CASGLQGSATGELFF	TGTGCCAGCGGATTGCAGGGAAGTGCCACCGGGGAGCTGTTTTTT
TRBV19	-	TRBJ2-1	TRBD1	CASRLTGDPYNEQFF	TGTGCCAGTAGGCTAACAGGGGATCCCTACAATGAGCAGTTCTTC
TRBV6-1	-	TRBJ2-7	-	CASSEGRAYEQYF	TGTGCCAGCAGTGAAGGCCGGGCCTACGAGCAGTACTTC
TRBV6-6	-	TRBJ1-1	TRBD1	CAIGTGGSNTEAFF	TGTGCCATCGGGACAGGGGGGAGTAACACTGAAGCTTTCTTT
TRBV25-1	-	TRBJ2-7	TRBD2	CASSSDGGGRLYEQYF	TGTGCCAGCAGCTCAGACGGGGGGGGGCGGTTGTACGAGCAGTACTTC
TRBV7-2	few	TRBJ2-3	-	CASSLAQRGTDTQYF	TGTGCCAGCAGCTTAGCGCAGAGGGGGACAGATACGCAGTATTTT
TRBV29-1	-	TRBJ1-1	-	CSVLSDTEAFF	TGCAGCGTTCTCTCTGACACTGAAGCTTTCTTT
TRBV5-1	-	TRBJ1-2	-	CASSLVGGFHTF	TGCGCCAGCAGCTTGGTCGGGGGGTTCCACACCTTC
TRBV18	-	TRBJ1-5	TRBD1	CASSTQPGQGSNQPQHF	TGTGCCAGCTCTACCCAGCCGGGACAGGGGAGCAATCAGCCCCAGCATTTT
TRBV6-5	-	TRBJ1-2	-	CASSSPEGGEYGYTF	TGTGCCAGCAGTTCACCCGAGGGAGGGGAATATGGCTACACCTTC
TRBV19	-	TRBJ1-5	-	CASSIRPGTWDQPQHF	TGTGCCAGTAGTATCCGTCCAGGCACATGGGATCAGCCCCAGCATTTT
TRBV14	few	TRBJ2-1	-	CASSQVDRSSYNEQFF	TGTGCCAGCAGCCAAGTCGACAGGAGCTCCTACAATGAGCAGTTCTTC
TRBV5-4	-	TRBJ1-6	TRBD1	CASSSWTGVTLHF	TGTGCCAGCAGCTCTTGGACAGGTGTTACACTCCACTTT
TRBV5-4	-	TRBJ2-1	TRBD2	CASSKTSGEANEQFF	TGTGCCAGCAGCAAGACTAGCGGAGAAGCCAATGAGCAGTTCTTC
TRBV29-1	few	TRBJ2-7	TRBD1	CSVGHRGLDEQYF	TGCAGCGTTGGCCACAGGGGATTAGACGAGCAGTACTTC
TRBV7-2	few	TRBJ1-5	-	CASSEGLGYQPQHF	TGTGCCAGCAGCGAGGGCCTTGGGTATCAGCCCCAGCATTTT
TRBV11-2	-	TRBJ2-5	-	CASSSPREGGRETQYF	TGTGCCAGCAGCTCCCCCAGGGAGGGGGGCAGGGAGACCCAGTACTTC
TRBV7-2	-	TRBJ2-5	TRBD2	CASSSSRGGWETQYF	TGTGCCAGCAGCTCCTCTCGGGGGGGCTGGGAGACCCAGTACTTC
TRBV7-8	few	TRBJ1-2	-	CASSLNGQLYYGYTF	TGTGCCAGCAGCTTAAATGGCCAGTTATACTATGGCTACACCTTC
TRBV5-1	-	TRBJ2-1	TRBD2	CASSILAGGGNEQFF	TGCGCCAGCAGCATACTAGCGGGGGGCGGCAATGAGCAGTTCTTC
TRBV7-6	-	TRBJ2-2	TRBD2	CASSFASGTGELFF	TGTGCCAGCTCTTTTGCTAGCGGCACCGGGGAGCTGTTTTTT
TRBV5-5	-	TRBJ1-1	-	CASSLETPGYTEAFF	TGTGCCAGCAGCTTGGAAACACCAGGGTACACTGAAGCTTTCTTT
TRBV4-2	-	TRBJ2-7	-	CASSQDRPEGVSYEQYF	TGTGCCAGCAGCCAAGACAGGCCGGAGGGCGTATCCTACGAGCAGTACTTC
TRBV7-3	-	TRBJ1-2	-	CASSQRGGATNYGYTF	TGTGCCAGCAGCCAACGGGGGGGGGCGACTAACTATGGCTACACCTTC
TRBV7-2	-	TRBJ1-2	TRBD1	CASSLVQAGGYGYTF	TGTGCCAGCAGCCTAGTCCAGGCAGGGGGGTATGGCTACACCTTC
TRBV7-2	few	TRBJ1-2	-	CASSLDRDDGYTF	TGTGCCAGCAGCTTAGACAGGGATGATGGCTACACCTTC
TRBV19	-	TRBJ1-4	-	CASSPGTIGEKLFF	TGTGCCAGTAGTCCCGGGACAATCGGTGAAAAACTGTTTTTT
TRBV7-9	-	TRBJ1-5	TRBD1	CASSLAGGQVINQPQHF	TGTGCCAGCAGCTTAGCCGGCGGACAGGTAATCAATCAGCCCCAGCATTTT
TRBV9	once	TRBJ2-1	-	CASSVAQGPGGNEQFF	TGTGCCAGCAGCGTAGCTCAGGGGCCCGGGGGGAATGAGCAGTTCTTC
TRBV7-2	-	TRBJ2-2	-	CASTLTGIGTGELFF	TGTGCCAGCACCCTCACAGGGATAGGCACCGGGGAGCTGTTTTTT
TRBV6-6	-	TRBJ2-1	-	CASSYQRSQFF	TGTGCCAGCAGTTACCAGCGTAGCCAGTTCTTC
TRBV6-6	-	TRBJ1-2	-	CASSFGETNYGYTF	TGTGCCAGCAGTTTTGGGGAGACTAACTATGGCTACACCTTC